Only one count was recorded for the clone carrying this T cell receptor (beta chain). These data are taken from a study of blood T cell repertoires in COVID-19. The CDR3 contains 16 residues. With 6 bases removed from V and 0 bases from J, the gap between germline ends came to 15 bases. Germline V gene sequence: CDR1 LNHDA, CDR2 SQIVND (reference sequence). Clones were read by immunoSEQ multiplex PCR, and TCRdb kept only the in-frame ones, dropping some. The table has under 200,000 clones, approximately 91% seen once. Source material: peripheral blood. The rearrangement joins TRBV19 to TRBJ1-5; possibly TRBD1 for D (5 bases). The sequence derives from a man between 18 and 29 years old with acute or convalescent COVID-19. In nucleotides, the CDR3 is TGTGCCAGTAGCCGTGGGGGGGGATATAGCAATCAGCCCCAGCATTTT. Its translation: CASSRGGGYSNQPQHF.